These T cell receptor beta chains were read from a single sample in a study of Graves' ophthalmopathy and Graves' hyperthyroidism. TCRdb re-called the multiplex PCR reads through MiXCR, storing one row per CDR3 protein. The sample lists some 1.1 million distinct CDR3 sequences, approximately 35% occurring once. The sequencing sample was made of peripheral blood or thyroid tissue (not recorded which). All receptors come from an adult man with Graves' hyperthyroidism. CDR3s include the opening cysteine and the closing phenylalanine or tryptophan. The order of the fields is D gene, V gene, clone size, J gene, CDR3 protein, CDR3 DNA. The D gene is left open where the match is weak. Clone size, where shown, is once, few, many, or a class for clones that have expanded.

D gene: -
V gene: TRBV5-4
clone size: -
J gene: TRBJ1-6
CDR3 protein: CASSFDQGWNSPLHF
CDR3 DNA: TGTGCCAGCAGCTTCGATCAGGGGTGGAATTCACCCCTCCACTTT

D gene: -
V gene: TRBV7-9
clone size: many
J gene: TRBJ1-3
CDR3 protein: CASSFRGTGNTIYF
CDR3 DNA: TGTGCCAGCAGCTTTCGGGGAACTGGAAACACCATATATTTT

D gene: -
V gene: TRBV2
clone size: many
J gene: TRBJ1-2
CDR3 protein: CASSEGHYGYTF
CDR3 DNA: TGTGCCAGCAGTGAAGGTCACTATGGCTACACCTTC

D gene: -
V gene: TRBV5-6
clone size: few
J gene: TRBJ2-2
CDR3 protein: CASSLPTGELFF
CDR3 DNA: TGTGCCAGCAGCTTGCCTACCGGGGAGCTGTTTTTT

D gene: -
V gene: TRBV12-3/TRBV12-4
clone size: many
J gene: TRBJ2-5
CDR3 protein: CASSRLETQYF
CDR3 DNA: TGTGCCAGCAGCCGATTGGAGACCCAGTACTTC

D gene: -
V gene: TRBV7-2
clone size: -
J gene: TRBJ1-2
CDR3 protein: CASSFPGRGYGYTF
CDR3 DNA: TGTGCCAGCAGCTTCCCAGGCAGGGGCTATGGCTACACCTTC

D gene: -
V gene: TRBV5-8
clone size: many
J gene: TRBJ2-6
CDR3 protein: CASSLGRSAGANVLTF
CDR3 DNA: TGTGCCAGCAGCTTGGGAAGATCTGCTGGGGCCAACGTCCTGACTTTC

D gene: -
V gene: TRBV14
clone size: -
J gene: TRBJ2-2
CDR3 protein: CASSSLRGNTGELFF
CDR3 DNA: TGTGCCAGCAGTTCCCTACGCGGCAACACCGGGGAGCTGTTTTTT

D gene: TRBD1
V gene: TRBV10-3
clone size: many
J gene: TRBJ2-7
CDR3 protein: CASRGQFYEQYF
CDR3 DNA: TGTGCCAGCAGGGGACAGTTCTACGAGCAGTACTTC

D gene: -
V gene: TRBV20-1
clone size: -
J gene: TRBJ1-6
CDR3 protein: CSARDAGPTSSYNSPLHF
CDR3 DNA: TGCAGTGCTAGAGACGCAGGCCCCACCAGCTCCTATAATTCACCCCTCCACTTT

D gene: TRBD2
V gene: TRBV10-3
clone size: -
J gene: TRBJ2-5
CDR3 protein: CASTRPSGRIGQETQYF
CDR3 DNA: TGTGCCAGCACCCGACCTAGCGGGAGGATTGGCCAAGAGACCCAGTACTTC

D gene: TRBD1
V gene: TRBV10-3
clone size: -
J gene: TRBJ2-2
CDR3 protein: CAIRMDRANTGELFF
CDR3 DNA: TGTGCCATCAGAATGGACAGGGCGAACACCGGGGAGCTGTTTTTT

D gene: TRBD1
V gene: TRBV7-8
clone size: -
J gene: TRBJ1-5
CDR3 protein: CASSQGQGATQHF
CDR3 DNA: TGTGCCAGCAGCCAGGGACAGGGGGCGACCCAGCATTTT

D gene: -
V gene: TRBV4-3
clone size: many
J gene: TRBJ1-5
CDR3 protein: CASSRTALNQPQHF
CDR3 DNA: TGCGCCAGCAGCCGGACAGCCCTCAATCAGCCCCAGCATTTT

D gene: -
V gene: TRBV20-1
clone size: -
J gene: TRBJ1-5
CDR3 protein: CSVGSAFNQPQHF
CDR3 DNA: TGCAGTGTTGGCTCAGCCTTCAATCAGCCCCAGCATTTT

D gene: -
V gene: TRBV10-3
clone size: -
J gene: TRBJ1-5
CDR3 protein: CATSPGRSNQPQHF
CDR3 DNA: TGTGCCACCAGCCCGGGACGGAGCAATCAGCCCCAGCATTTT

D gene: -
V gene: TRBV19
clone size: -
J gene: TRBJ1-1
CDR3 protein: CASSIVGQTEAFF
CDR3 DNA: TGTGCCAGTAGTATAGTGGGCCAGACTGAAGCTTTCTTT

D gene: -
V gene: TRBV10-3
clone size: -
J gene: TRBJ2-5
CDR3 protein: CAISVGGETQYF
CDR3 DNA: TGTGCCATCAGCGTGGGGGGTGAGACCCAGTACTTC

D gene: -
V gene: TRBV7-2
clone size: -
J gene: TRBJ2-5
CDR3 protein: CASSLGNTGNKETQYF
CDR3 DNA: TGTGCCAGCAGCTTGGGGAATACAGGGAATAAAGAGACCCAGTACTTC

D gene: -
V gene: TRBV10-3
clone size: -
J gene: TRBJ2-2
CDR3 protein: CAIRGVGELFF
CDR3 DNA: TGTGCCATCAGAGGAGTCGGGGAGCTGTTTTTT

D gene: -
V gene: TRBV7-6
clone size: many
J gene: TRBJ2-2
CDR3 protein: CASSFGVIGELFF
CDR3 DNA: TGTGCCAGCAGCTTCGGGGTTATCGGGGAGCTGTTTTTT

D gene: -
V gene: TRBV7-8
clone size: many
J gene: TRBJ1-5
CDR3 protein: CASSLEGRSVDPQHF
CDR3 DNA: TGTGCCAGCAGCTTAGAAGGGCGGTCAGTAGATCCCCAGCATTTT

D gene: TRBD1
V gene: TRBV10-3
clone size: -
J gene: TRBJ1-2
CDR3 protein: CASSYGPGGVEYGYTF
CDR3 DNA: TGTGCCAGCAGTTACGGGCCAGGGGGCGTCGAGTACGGCTACACCTTC

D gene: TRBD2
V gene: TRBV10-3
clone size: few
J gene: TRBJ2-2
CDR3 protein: CAIPDGRGKTGELFF
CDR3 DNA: TGTGCCATCCCGGACGGGAGGGGGAAGACCGGGGAGCTGTTTTTT

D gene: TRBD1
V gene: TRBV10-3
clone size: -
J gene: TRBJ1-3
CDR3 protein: CAIRDPGQGGNTIYF
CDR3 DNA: TGTGCCATCAGGGATCCGGGACAGGGTGGAAACACCATATATTTT

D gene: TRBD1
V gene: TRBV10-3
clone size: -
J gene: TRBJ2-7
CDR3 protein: CAIQGQGGYEQYF
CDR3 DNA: TGTGCCATCCAGGGACAGGGGGGCTACGAGCAGTACTTC

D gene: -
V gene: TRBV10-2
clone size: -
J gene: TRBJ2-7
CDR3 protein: CASSAGPAGGEQYF
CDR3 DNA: TGCGCCAGCAGTGCCGGACCTGCTGGAGGCGAGCAGTACTTC

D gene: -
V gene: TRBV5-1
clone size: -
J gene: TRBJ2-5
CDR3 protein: CASSWAGAGETQYF
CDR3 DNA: TGCGCCAGCAGCTGGGCAGGGGCTGGGGAGACCCAGTACTTC

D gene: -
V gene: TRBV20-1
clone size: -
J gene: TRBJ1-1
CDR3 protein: CSAQDPAMNTEAFF
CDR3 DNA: TGCAGTGCCCAGGACCCGGCGATGAACACTGAAGCTTTCTTT

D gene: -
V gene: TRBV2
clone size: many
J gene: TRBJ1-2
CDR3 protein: CASSPIPAPPDPGYTF
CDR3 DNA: TGTGCCAGCAGTCCAATCCCAGCCCCGCCGGACCCGGGCTACACCTTC

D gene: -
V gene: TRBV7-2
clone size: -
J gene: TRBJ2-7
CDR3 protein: CASSFSTEYEQYF
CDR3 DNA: TGTGCCAGCAGCTTCTCTACAGAATACGAGCAGTACTTC

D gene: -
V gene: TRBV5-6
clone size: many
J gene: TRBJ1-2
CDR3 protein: CASSSRGFYGYTF
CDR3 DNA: TGTGCCAGCAGCTCTCGAGGGTTCTATGGCTACACCTTC

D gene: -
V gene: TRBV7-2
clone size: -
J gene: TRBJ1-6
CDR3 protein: CASSTWTSGRPLHF
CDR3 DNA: TGTGCCAGCAGCACCTGGACTAGCGGGAGGCCCCTCCACTTT

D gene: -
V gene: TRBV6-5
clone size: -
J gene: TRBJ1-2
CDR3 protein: CASSYVGNAYGYTF
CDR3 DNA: TGTGCCAGCAGTTACGTAGGCAACGCCTATGGCTACACCTTC

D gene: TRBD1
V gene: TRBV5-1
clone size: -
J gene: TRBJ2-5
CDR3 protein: CASSDRTGAGEETQYF
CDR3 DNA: TGCGCCAGCAGCGATAGGACAGGGGCCGGGGAAGAGACCCAGTACTTC

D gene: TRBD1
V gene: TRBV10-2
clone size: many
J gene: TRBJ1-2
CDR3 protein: CASSGPGQGNYGYTF
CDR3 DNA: TGCGCCAGCAGTGGCCCGGGACAGGGAAACTATGGCTACACCTTC

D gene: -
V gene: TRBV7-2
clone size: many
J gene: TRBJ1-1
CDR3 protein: CASSLGGRLVSEAFF
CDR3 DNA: TGTGCCAGCAGCTTAGGGGGGCGCCTTGTTTCTGAAGCTTTCTTT

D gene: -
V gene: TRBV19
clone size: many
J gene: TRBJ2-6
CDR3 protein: CASSRVNAGASGANVLTF
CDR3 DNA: TGTGCCAGTAGTCGGGTTAACGCGGGGGCTTCTGGGGCCAACGTCCTGACTTTC

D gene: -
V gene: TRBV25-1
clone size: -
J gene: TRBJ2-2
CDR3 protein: CASSEAWGSNTGELFF
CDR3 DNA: TGTGCCAGCAGTGAAGCTTGGGGCTCGAACACCGGGGAGCTGTTTTTT

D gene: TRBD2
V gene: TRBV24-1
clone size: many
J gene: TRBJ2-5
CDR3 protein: CATSDERGGGETQYF
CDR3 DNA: TGTGCCACCAGTGACGAGCGGGGGGGCGGGGAGACCCAGTACTTC

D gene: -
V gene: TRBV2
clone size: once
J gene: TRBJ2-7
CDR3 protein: CASSDFGGGEQYF
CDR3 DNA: TGTGCCAGCAGTGATTTTGGGGGCGGCGAGCAGTACTTC

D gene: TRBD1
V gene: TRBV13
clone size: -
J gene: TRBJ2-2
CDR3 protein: CASSEWDRGRQNTGELFF
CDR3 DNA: TGTGCCAGCAGCGAATGGGACAGGGGGAGACAAAACACCGGGGAGCTGTTTTTT

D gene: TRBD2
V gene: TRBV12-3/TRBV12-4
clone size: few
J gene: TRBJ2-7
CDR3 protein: CASSLKAGDGFGYEQYF
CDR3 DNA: TGTGCCAGCAGTTTAAAGGCGGGAGATGGGTTCGGCTACGAGCAGTACTTC

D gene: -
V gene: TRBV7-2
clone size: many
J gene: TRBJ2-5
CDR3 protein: CASSLVFRGQETQYF
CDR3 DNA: TGTGCCAGCAGCTTAGTCTTTCGGGGGCAAGAGACCCAGTACTTC

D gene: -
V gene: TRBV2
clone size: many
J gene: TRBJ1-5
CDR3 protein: CASSEGGMGRGQPQHF
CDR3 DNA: TGTGCCAGCAGTGAAGGCGGGATGGGGAGAGGTCAGCCCCAGCATTTT

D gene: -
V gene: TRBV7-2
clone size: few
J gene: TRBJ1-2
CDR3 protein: CASSLEPGTYGYTF
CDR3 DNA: TGTGCCAGCAGCTTAGAACCAGGGACCTATGGCTACACCTTC

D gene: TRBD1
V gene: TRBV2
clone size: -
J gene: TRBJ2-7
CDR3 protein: CASRKQPGQGIDEQYF
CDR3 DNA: TGTGCCAGCAGGAAGCAACCGGGACAGGGGATCGACGAGCAGTACTTC

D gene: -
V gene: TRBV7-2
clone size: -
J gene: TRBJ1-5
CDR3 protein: CASSRRWELETQHF
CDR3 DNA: TGTGCCAGCAGCAGGCGCTGGGAGTTGGAGACCCAGCATTTT

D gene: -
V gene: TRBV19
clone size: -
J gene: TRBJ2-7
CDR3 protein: CASSPGVITYEQYF
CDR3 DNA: TGTGCCAGTTCTCCGGGGGTAATTACCTACGAGCAGTACTTC

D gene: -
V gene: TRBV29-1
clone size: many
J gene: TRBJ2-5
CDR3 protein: CSVTVPETQYF
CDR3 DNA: TGCAGCGTTACCGTACCGGAGACCCAGTACTTC

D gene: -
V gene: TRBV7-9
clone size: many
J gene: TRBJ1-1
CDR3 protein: CASSFAREMNTEAFF
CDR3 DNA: TGTGCCAGCAGCTTTGCTAGGGAAATGAACACTGAAGCTTTCTTT

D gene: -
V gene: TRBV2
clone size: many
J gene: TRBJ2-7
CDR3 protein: CASSVLSSYEQYF
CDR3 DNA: TGTGCCAGCAGTGTACTCAGCTCCTACGAGCAGTACTTC

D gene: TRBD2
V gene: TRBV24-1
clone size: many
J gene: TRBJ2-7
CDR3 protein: CATSDTPGLGVVYEQYF
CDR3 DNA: TGTGCCACCAGTGATACACCGGGACTAGGGGTAGTCTACGAGCAGTACTTC

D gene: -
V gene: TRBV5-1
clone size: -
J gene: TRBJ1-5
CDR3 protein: CASSLDEETQHF
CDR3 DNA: TGCGCCAGCAGCTTGGACGAAGAGACCCAGCATTTT

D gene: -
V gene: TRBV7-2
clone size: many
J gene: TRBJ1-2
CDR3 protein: CASSLSIRGGYTF
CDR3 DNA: TGTGCCAGCAGCTTATCGATCAGGGGTGGCTACACCTTC

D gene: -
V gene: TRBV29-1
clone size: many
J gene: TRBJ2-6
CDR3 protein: CSVEPGGTGSVLTF
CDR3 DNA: TGCAGCGTTGAACCCGGAGGGACGGGCAGCGTCCTGACTTTC

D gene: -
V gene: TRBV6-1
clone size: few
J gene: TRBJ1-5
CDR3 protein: CASSVNRDTNQPQHF
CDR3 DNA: TGTGCCAGCAGTGTGAACCGGGACACTAATCAGCCCCAGCATTTT